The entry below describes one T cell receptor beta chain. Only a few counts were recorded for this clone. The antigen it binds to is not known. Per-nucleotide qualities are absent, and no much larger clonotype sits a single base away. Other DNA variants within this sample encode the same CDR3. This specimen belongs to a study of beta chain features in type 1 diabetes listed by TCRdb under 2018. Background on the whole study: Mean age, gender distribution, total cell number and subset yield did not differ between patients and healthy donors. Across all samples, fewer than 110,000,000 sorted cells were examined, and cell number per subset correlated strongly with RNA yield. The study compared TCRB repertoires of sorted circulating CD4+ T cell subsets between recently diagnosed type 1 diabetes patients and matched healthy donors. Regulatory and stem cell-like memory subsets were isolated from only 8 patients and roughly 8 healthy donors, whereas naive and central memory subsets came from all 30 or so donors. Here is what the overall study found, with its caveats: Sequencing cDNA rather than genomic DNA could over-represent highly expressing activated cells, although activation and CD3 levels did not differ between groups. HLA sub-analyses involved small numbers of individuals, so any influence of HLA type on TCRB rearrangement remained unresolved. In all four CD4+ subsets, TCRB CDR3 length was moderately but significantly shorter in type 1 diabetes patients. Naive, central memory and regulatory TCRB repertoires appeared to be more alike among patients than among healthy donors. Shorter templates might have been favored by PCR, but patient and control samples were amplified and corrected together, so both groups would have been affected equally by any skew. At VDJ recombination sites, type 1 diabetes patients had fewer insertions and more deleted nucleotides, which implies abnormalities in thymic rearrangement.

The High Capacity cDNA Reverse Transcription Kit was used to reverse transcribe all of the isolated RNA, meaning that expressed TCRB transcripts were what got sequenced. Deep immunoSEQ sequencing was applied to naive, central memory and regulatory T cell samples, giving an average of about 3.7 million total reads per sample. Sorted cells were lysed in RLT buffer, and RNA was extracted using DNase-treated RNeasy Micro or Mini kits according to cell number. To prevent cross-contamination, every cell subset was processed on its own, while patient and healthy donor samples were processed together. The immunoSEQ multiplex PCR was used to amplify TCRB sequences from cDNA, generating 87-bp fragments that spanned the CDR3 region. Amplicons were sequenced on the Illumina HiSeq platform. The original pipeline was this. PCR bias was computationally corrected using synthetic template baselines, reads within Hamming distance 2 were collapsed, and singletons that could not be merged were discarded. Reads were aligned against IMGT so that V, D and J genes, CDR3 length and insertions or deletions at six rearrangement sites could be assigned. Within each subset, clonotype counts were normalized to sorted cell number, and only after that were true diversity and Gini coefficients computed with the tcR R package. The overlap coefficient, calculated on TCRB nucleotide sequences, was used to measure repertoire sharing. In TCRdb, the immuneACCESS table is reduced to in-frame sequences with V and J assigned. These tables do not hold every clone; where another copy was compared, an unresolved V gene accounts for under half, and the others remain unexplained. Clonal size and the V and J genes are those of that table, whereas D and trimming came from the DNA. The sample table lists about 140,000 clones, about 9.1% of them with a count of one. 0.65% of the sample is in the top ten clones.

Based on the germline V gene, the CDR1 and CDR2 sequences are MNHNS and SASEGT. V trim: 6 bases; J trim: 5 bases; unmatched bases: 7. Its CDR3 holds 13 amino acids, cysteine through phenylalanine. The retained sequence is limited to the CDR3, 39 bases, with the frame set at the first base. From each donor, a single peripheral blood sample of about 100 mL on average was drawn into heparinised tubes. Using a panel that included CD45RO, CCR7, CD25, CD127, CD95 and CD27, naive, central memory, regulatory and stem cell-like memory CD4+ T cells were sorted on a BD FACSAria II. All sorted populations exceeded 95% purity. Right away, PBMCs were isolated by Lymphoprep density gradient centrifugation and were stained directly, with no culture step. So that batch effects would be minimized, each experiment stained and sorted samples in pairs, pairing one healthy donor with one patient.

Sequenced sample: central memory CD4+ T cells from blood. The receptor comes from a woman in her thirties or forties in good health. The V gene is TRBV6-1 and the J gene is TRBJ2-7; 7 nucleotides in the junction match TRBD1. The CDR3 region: CASRRQGADEQYF. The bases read TGTGCCAGCAGGAGACAGGGCGCTGACGAGCAGTACTTC.